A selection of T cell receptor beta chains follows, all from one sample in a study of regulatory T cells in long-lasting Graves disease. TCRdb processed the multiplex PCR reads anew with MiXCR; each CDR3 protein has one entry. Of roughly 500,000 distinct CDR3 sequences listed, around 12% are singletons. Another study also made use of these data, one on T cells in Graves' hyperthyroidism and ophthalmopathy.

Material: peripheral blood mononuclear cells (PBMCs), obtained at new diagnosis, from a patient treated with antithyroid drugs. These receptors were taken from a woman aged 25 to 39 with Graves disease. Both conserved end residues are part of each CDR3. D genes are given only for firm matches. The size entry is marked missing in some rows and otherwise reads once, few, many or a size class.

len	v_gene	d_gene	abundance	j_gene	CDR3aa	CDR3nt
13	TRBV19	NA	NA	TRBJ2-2	CASRGFDTGELFF	TGTGCCAGCAGGGGATTTGACACCGGGGAGCTGTTTTTT
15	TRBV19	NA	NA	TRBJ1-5	CASSPGAGRDQPQHF	TGTGCCAGTAGCCCCGGGGCGGGGCGCGATCAGCCCCAGCATTTT
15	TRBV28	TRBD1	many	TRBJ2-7	CASSLSGTASYEQYF	TGTGCCAGCAGTTTATCCGGGACAGCGTCCTACGAGCAGTACTTC
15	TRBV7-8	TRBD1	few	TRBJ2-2	CASSSNRGFAGELFF	TGTGCCAGCAGCTCAAACAGGGGATTCGCCGGGGAGCTGTTTTTT
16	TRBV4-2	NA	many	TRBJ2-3	CASSHPRPFSAGTQYF	TGTGCCAGCAGCCATCCAAGACCATTCTCGGCCGGTACGCAGTATTTT
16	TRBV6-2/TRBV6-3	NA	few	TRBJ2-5	CASSSSGFRFAETRYF	TGTGCCAGCAGTTCGTCCGGATTCAGGTTCGCAGAGACCCGGTACTTC
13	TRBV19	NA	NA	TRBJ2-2	CASSMSRTGELFF	TGTGCCAGTAGTATGAGCCGCACCGGGGAGCTGTTTTTT
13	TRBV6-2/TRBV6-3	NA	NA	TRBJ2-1	CASRGSVSDEQFF	TGTGCCAGCCGGGGATCAGTCAGTGATGAGCAGTTCTTC
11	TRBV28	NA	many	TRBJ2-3	CASSRVDTQYF	TGTGCCAGCAGCCGAGTCGATACGCAGTATTTT
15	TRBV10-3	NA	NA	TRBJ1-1	CAISESEALNTEAFF	TGTGCCATCAGTGAGTCAGAGGCGCTGAACACTGAAGCTTTCTTT
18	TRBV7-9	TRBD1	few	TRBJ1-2	CASSVGGLGQGGHYGYTF	TGTGCCAGCAGCGTAGGTGGACTTGGACAGGGCGGACACTATGGCTACACCTTC
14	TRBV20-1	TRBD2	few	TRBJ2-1	CSALSGSWGNEQFF	TGCAGTGCCCTTAGCGGGAGTTGGGGTAATGAGCAGTTCTTC
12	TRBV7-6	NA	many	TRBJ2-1	CASSSRDPRKFF	TGTGCCAGCAGCTCTCGGGACCCAAGAAAGTTCTTC
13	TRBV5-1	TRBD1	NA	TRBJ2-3	CASRLGQGDTQYF	TGCGCCAGCAGATTGGGACAGGGAGATACGCAGTATTTT
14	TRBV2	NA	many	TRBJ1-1	CASSEIPRDKEAFF	TGTGCCAGCAGTGAAATCCCCCGGGACAAAGAAGCTTTCTTT
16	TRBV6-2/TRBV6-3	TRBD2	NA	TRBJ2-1	CASSYFGTSGTNEQFF	TGTGCCAGCAGTTACTTCGGGACTAGCGGGACTAATGAGCAGTTCTTC
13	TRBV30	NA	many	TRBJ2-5	CAWSVGLLETQYF	TGTGCCTGGAGTGTGGGGCTTTTGGAGACCCAGTACTTC